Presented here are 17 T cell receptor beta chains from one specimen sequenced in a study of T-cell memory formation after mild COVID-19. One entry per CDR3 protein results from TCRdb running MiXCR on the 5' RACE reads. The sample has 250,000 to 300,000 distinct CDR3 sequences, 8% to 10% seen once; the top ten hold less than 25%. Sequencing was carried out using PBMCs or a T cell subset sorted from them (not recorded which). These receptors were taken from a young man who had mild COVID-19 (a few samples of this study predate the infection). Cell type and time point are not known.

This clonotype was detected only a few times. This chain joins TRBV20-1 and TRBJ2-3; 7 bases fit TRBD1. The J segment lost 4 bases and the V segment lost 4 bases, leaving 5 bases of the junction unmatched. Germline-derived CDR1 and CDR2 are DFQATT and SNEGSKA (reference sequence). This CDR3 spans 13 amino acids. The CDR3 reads CSANLDRADTQYF. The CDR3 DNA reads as TGCAGTGCTAACCTCGACAGGGCAGATACGCAGTATTTT.

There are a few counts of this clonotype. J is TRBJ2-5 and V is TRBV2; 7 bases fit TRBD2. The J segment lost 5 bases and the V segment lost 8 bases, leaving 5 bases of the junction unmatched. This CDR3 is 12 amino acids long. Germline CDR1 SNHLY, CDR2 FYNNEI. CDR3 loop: CASQTSSETQYF. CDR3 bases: TGTGCCAGCCAGACTAGCTCGGAGACCCAGTACTTC.

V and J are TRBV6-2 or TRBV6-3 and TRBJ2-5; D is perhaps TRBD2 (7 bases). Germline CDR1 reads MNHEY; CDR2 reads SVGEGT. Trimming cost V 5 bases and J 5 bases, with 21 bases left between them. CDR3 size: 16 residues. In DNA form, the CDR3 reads TGTGCCAGCAGTAGCCTGCGGCGGGGGCTGAGGGAGACCCAGTACTTC. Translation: CASSSLRRGLRETQYF.

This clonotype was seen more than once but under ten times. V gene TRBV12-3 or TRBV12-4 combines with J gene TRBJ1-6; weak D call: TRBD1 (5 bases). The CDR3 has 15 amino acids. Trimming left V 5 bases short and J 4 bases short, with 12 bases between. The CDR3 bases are TGTGCCAGCAGTCAGTCGACAGATTATAATTCACCCCTCCACTTT. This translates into CASSQSTDYNSPLHF.

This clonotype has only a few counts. The CDR3 DNA reads TGTGCCAGCAGCCAAGATTTTCAGGGGGGAAACACCATATATTTT. This gives the protein CASSQDFQGGNTIYF. The gene calls are TRBV4-2 and TRBJ1-3; D may be TRBD1 (6 bases). The germline CDR1 and CDR2 sequences are LGHNA and YNFKEQ. V was pared by 0 bases and J by 4 bases, with 10 bases between. The CDR3 runs 15 residues.

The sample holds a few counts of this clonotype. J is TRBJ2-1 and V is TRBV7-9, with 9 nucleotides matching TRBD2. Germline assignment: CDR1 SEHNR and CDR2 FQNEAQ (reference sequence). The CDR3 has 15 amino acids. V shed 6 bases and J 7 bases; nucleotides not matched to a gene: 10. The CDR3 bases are TGTGCCAGCAGTCAAGCGGCGGGGGGGCAGAATGAGCAGTTCTTC. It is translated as CASSQAAGGQNEQFF.

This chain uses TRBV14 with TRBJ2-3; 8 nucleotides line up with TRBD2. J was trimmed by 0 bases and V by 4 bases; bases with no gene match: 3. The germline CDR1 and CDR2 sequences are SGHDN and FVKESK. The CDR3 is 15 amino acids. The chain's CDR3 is CASSRASGSTDTQYF. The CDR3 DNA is TGTGCCAGCAGCCGGGCTAGCGGGAGCACAGATACGCAGTATTTT.

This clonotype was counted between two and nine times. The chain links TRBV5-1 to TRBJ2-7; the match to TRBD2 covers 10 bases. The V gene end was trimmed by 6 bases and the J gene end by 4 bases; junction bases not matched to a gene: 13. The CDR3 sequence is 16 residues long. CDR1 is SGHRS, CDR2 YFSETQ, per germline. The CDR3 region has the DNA TGCGCCAGCAATACGGGGAAAGCGGGGGGGCCTTACGAGCAGTACTTC. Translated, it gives CASNTGKAGGPYEQYF.

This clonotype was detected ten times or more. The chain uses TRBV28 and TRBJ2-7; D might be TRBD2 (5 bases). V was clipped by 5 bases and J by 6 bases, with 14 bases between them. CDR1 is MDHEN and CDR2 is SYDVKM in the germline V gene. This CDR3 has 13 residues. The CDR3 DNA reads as TGTGCCAGCAGTAGGACTCCGCCTGGCGAGCAGTACGTC. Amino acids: CASSRTPPGEQYV.

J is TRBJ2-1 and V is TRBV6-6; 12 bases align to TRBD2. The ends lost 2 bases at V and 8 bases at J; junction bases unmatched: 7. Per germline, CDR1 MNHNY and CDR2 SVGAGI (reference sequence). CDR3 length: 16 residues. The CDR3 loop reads CASSYHKTSGGYEQFF. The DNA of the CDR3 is TGTGCCAGCAGTTACCATAAGACTAGCGGGGGCTATGAGCAGTTCTTC.

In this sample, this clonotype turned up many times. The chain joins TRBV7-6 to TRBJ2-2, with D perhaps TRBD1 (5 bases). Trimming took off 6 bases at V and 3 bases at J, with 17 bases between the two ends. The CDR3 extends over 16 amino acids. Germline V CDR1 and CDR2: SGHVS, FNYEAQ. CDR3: CASSLTDMPYTGELFF. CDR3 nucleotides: TGTGCCAGCAGTCTAACGGACATGCCGTACACCGGGGAGCTGTTTTTT.

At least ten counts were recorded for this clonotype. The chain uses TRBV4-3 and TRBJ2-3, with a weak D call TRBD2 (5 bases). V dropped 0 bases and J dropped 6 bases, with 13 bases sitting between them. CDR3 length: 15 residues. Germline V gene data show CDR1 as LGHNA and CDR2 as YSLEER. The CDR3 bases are TGCGCCAGCAGCCAAGACGAGAGGGCCGGGGATACGCAGTATTTT. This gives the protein CASSQDERAGDTQYF.

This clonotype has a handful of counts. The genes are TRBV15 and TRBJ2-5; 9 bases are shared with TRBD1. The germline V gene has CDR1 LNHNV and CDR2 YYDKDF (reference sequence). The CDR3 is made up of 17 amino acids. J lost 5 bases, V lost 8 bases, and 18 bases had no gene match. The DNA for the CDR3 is TGTGCCACCGGCTTCCGGGACAGGGTTTTTCTGAGGGAGACCCAGTACTTC. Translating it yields CATGFRDRVFLRETQYF.

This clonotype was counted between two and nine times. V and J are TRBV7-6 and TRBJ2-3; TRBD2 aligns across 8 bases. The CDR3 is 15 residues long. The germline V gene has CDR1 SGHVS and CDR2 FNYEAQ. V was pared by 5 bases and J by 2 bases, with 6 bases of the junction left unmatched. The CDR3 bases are TGTGCCAGCAGCGAACGGGGGGGCGCCACAGATACGCAGTATTTT. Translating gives CASSERGGATDTQYF.

This CDR3 reads CASSQDWNTGELFF. The CDR3, as DNA: TGTGCCAGCAGCCAAGATTGGAACACCGGGGAGCTGTTTTTT. This chain links TRBV4-2 with TRBJ2-2; D not certain. The CDR3 totals 14 residues. Germline V lookup: CDR1 LGHNA, CDR2 YNFKEQ. V was clipped by 0 bases and J by 1 base, with 3 bases between them.

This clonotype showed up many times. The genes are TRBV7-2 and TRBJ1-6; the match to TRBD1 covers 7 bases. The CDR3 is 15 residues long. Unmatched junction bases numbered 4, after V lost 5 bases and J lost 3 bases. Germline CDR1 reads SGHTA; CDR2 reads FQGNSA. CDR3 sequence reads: CASSQTGFYNSPLHF. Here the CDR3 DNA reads TGTGCCAGCAGCCAGACAGGGTTCTATAATTCACCCCTCCACTTT. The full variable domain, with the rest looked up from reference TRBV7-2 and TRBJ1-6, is GAGVSQSPSNKVTEKGKDVELRCDPISGHTALYWYRQSLGQGLEFLIYFQGNSAPDKSGLPSDRFSAERTGGSVSTLTIQRTQQEDSAVYLCASSQTGFYNSPLHFGNGTRLTVT.

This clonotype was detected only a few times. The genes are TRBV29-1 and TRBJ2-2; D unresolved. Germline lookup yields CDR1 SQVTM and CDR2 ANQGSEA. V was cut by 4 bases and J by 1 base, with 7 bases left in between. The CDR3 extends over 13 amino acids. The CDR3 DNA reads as TGCAGCGTTGTGTACCAGAACACCGGGGAGCTGTTTTTT. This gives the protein CSVVYQNTGELFF.